In its sample, the clone carrying this T cell receptor (beta chain) was seen a few times. The record originates from a study of early T cells in non-severe SARS-CoV-2 infection. About the research overall: Unpaired chains resulted from sequencing bulk RNA of unsorted whole blood.

The V and J ends lost 0 bases and 1 base respectively, with 9 bases between them. The CDR3 is 15 residues long. Germline V gives CDR1 MNHEY, CDR2 SVGEGT. Each cDNA molecule carried a unique molecular identifier. TCRdb reprocessed the 5' RACE reads with MiXCR, giving one entry per CDR3 protein. The sample lists around 66,000 distinct CDR3 sequences, around 14% seen once, with roughly 8.3% in the top ten. The chain has TRBV6-2 or TRBV6-3 and TRBJ2-5; D possibly corresponds to TRBD1 (5 bases). Sequencing was performed on whole blood. The sequence was obtained from an adult who was a healthcare worker with PCR-confirmed SARS-CoV-2 infection or an uninfected control (not recorded which). CDR3 loop: CASSYSETVQETQYF. The CDR3 nucleotides are TGTGCCAGCAGTTACTCAGAGACAGTCCAAGAGACCCAGTACTTC.